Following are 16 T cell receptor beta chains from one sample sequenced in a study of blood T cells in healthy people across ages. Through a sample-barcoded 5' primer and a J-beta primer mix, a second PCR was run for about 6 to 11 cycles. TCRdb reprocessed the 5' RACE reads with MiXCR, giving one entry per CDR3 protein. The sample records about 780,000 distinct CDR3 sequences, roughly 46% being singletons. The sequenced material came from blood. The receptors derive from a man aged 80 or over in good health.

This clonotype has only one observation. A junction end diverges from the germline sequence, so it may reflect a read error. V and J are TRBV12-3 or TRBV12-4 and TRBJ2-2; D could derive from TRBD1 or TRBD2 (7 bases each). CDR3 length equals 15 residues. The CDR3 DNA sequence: TGTGCCAGCTGTTTCAGGGGGGGGAACACCGGGGAGCTGTTTTTT. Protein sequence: CASCFRGGNTGELFF.

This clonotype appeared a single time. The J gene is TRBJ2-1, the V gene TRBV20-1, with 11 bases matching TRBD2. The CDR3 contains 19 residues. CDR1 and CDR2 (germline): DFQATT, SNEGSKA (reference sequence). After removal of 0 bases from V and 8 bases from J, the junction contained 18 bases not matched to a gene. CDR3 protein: CSARDFGPSGRSGEDEQFF. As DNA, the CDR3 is TGCAGTGCTAGAGATTTTGGGCCTAGCGGGAGGTCTGGTGAGGATGAGCAGTTCTTC.

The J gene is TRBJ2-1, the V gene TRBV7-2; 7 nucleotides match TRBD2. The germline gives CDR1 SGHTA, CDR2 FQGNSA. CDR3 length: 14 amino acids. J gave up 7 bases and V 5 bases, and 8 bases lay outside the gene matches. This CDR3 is CASSTDWGGNEQFF. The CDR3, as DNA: TGTGCCAGCAGCACAGATTGGGGGGGAAATGAGCAGTTCTTC. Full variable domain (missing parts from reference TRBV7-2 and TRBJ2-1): GAGVSQSPSNKVTEKGKDVELRCDPISGHTALYWYRQSLGQGLEFLIYFQGNSAPDKSGLPSDRFSAERTGGSVSTLTIQRTQQEDSAVYLCASSTDWGGNEQFFGPGTRLTVL.

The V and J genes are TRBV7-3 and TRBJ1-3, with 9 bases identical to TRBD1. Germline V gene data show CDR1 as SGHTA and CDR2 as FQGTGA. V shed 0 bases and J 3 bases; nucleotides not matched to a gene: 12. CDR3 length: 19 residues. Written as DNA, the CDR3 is TGTGCCAGCAGCTTAACGTCACCTGGACAGGGGTCCGTTGGAAACACCATATATTTT. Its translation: CASSLTSPGQGSVGNTIYF.

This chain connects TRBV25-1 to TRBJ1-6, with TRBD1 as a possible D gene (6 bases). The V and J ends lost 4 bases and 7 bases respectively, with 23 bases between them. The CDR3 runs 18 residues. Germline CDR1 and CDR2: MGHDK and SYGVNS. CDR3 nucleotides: TGTGCCAGCAGTGGCCAACAGGGCGTGAGGGGAGCCAATTCACCCCTCCACTTT. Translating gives CASSGQQGVRGANSPLHF. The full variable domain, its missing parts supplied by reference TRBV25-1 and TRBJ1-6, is EADIYQTPRYLVIGTGKKITLECSQTMGHDKMYWYQQDPGMELHLIHYSYGVNSTEKGDLSSESTVSRIRTEHFPLTLESARPSHTSQYLCASSGQQGVRGANSPLHFGNGTRLTVT.

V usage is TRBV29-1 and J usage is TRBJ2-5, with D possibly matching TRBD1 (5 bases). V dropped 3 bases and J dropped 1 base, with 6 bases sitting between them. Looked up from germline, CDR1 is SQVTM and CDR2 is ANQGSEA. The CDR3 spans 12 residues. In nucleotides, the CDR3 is TGCAGCGTTGACAGGGCCCAAGAGACCCAGTACTTC. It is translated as CSVDRAQETQYF.

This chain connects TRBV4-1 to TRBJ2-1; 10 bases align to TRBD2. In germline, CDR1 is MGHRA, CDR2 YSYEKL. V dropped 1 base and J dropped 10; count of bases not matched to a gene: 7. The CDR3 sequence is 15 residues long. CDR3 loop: CASSQGLAGTYEQFF. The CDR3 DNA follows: TGCGCCAGCAGCCAAGGACTAGCGGGCACCTACGAGCAGTTCTTC.

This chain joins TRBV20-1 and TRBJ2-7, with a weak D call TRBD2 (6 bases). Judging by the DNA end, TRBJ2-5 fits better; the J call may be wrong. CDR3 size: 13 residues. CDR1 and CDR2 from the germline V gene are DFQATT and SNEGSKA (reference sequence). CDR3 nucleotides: TGCAGTGCTAGAGCCGGGGGAGTGGAGACCCAGTACTTC. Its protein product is CSARAGGVETQYF.

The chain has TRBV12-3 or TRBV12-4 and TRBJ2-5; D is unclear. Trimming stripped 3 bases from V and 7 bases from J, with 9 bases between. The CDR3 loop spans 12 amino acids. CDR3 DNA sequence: TGTGCCAGCAGTTTTGGGCTGGGGACCCAGTACTTC. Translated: CASSFGLGTQYF.

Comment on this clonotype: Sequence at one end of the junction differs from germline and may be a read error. CDR3 sequence (DNA): TGTGTCAGCAGCGCGGACTATAACAACGAGCAGTTCTTC. Translated: CVSSADYNNEQFF. The V and J genes are TRBV7-8 and TRBJ2-1; TRBD2 is a possible D gene (6 bases). CDR3 length: 13 amino acids. Germline CDR1 reads SGHVS; CDR2 reads FQNEAQ.

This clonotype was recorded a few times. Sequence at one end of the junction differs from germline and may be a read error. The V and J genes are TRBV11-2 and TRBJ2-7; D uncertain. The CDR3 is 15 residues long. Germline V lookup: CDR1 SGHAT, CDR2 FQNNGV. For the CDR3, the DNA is TGTGCCAGCAGATTAGAAAGGAATTTTGGAAACGAGCAGTACTTC. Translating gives CASRLERNFGNEQYF.

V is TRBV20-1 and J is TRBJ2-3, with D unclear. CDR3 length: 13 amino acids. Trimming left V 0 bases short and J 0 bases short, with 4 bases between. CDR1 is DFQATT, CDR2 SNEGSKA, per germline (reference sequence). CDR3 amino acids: CSAREDSTDTQYF. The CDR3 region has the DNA TGCAGTGCTAGAGAGGACAGCACAGATACGCAGTATTTT.

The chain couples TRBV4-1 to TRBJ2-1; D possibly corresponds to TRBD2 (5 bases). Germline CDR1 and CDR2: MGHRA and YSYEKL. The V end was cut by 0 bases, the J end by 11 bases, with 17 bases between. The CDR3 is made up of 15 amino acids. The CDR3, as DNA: TGCGCCAGCAGCCAAGAGGTCAGAGACTATAATAAGCAGTTCTTC. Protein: CASSQEVRDYNKQFF.

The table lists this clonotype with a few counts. The CDR3 here is CASSLVAGSNEQYF. DNA for the CDR3: TGTGCCAGCAGCTTAGTCGCCGGGAGCAATGAGCAGTACTTC. This chain connects TRBV11-3 to TRBJ2-7; TRBD2 is a possible D gene (6 bases). The V gene's germline CDR1 is SGHNT and CDR2 YENEEA. Trimming pared 1 base from V and 7 bases from J, leaving 14 bases between. The CDR3 is 14 amino acids.

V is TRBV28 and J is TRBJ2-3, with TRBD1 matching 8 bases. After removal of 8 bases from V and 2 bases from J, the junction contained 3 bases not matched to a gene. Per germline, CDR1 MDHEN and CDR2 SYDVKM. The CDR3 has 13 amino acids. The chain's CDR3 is CASGTGPTDTQYF. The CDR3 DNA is TGTGCCAGCGGGACAGGACCCACAGATACGCAGTATTTT.

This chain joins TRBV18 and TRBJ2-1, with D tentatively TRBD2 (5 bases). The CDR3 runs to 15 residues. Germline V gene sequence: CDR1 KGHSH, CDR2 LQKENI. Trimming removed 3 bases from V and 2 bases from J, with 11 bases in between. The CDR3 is CASSPWTATYNEQFF. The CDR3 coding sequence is TGTGCCAGCTCACCGTGGACTGCGACCTACAATGAGCAGTTCTTC.